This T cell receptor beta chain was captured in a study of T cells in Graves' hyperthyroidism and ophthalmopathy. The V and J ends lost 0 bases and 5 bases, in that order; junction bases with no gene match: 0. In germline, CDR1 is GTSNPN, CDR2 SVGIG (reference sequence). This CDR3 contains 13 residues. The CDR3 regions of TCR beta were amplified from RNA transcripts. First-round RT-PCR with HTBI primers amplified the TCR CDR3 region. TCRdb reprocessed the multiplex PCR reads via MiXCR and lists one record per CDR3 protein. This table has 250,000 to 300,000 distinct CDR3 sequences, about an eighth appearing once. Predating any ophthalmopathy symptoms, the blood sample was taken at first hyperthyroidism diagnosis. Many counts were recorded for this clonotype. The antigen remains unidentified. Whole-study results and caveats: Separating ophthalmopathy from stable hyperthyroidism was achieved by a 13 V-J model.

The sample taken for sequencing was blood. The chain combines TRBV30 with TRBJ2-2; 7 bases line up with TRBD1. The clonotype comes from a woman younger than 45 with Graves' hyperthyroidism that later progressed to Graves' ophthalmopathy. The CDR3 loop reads CAWSVQGTGELFF. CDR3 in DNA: TGTGCCTGGAGTGTACAGGGGACCGGGGAGCTGTTTTTT.